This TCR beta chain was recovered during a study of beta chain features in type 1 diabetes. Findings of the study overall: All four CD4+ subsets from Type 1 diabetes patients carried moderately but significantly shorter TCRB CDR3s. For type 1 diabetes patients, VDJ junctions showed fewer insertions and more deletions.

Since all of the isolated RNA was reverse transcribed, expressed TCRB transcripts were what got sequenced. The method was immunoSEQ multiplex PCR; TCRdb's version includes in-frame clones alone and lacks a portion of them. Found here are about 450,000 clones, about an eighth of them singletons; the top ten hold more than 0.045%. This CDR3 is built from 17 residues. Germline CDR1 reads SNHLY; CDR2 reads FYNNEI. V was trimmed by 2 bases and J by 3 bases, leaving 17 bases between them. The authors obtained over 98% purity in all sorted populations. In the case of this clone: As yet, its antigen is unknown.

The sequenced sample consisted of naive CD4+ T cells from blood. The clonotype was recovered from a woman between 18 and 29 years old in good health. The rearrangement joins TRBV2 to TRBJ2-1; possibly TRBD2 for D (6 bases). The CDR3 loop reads CASSERKGLANYNEQFF. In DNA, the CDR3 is TGTGCCAGCAGTGAACGGAAGGGGCTAGCGAACTACAATGAGCAGTTCTTC.